This TCR beta chain was captured in a study of regulatory T cells in long-lasting Graves disease. Findings of the study overall: Patients with persistent disease showed a bias toward TRBV28, TRBJ1-2 and TRBJ2-5.

This clonotype appeared many times. Its target is unknown. Building of the TCR beta libraries involved iRepertoire HTBI primers and Arm-PCR of CDR3 regions. In TCRdb, the multiplex PCR reads were re-called with MiXCR into one record per CDR3 protein. The data show about 400,000 distinct CDR3 sequences, around 15% seen once. Per germline, CDR1 LGHDT and CDR2 YNNKEL (reference sequence). V lost 0 bases and J lost 5, with 16 bases in between. The CDR3 is made up of 16 amino acids. The time point: newly diagnosed GD, antithyroid drugs for less than 3 months. PBMC-derived RNA was used for the TCR library. The sample here was peripheral blood mononuclear cells (PBMCs), taken at new diagnosis, from a patient treated with antithyroid drugs. V is TRBV3-1 and J is TRBJ2-5, with D maybe TRBD2 (6 bases). This TCR came from a female donor with Graves disease. CDR3 sequence (DNA): TGTGCCAGCAGCCAAGATCAGAGACTAGGTCTGGAGACCCAGTACTTC. This encodes CASSQDQRLGLETQYF.